This note documents a single T cell receptor beta chain sequence. Its antigen is unknown. Base-call qualities are not available, and no considerably larger clone is one nucleotide away. Trimming at the junction amounts to 6 bases on V and 2 bases on J, and the germline ends lie 10 bases apart. CDR3 length: 13 amino acids, cysteine to phenylalanine. Just CDR3 DNA is preserved here, 39 bases in frame from base 1. CDR1 is given as MNHEY and CDR2 as SMNVEV, both from the germline V gene (reference sequence). The sequenced samples were obtained from patients with active juvenile idiopathic arthritis. Cells were sorted right after thawing, and dead cells were excluded with Live/Dead Fixable Near-IR Stain. This sample is drawn from a study of circulating and synovial CD4+ cells in juvenile arthritis (dated 2014 in TCRdb). Study-wide context: Within each patient, the TCRbeta CDR3 repertoires of synovial CD4 T cells, bulk blood CD4 T cells and circulating HLA-DR+ CD4 T cells were compared. The goal of the repertoire sequencing was to confirm that synovial clonotypes were enriched in a circulating synovial-like CD4 T cell subset. Beyond this particular receptor, the publication reports: Synovial and circulating pathogenic-like lymphocyte repertoires were less diverse than bulk blood CD4 repertoires, and some CPL samples were as oligoclonal as synovium. No difference between circulating pathogenic-like lymphocytes and bulk blood T cells was detected by traditional Vbeta family usage analysis. Because CPL samples and bulk blood CD4 samples differed in T cell genome counts by at least an order of magnitude, sample-size effects were addressed. Circulating pathogenic-like lymphocytes clustered with synovial T cells and shared a substantially higher fraction of CDR3 sequences with synovium than bulk blood. Overlap with synovium increased with sequencing depth, so measured shared-clonotype fractions likely underestimated the full repertoire overlap.

The library relied on the immunoSEQ multiplex PCR assay. TCRbeta CDR3 sequencing was performed as a commercial service by an external provider. Per the original workflow: The analyses used productive nucleotide sequences together with amino acid sequences obtained by in silico translation. Diversity was measured with Renyi entropy across alpha values, using the median of 200 repeated subsamples to equalise sample size. The distance between each pair of repertoires was calculated as one minus the Chao-modified Jaccard index, which corrects for under-sampling, and this distance was used for clustering. Frequency-weighted overlap with synovial clonotypes was computed at 200 sample sizes with 200 draws without replacement at each size, and the value at the size of the smaller sample was reported. TCRdb's version of the immuneACCESS table is confined to in-frame rearrangements and falls short of the full clone set. An unresolved V gene accounts for under half of the shortfall where checked; the remainder is of unknown origin. That table is the source of V, J and clone size, and D and trimming were worked out from the DNA. The sample records about 33,000 clones, nearly 95% of which are singletons. The top ten clonotypes cover 0.15% to 0.2% of the sample.

The sample comprised CD4+ T cells from blood. This chain is built from TRBV27 and TRBJ1-1, with no confidently assigned D gene. The clonotype originates from a human donor with juvenile idiopathic arthritis. DNA sequence: TGTGCCAGCAGGGAGCGGATAAACACTGAAGCTTTCTTT. Its translation is CASRERINTEAFF.